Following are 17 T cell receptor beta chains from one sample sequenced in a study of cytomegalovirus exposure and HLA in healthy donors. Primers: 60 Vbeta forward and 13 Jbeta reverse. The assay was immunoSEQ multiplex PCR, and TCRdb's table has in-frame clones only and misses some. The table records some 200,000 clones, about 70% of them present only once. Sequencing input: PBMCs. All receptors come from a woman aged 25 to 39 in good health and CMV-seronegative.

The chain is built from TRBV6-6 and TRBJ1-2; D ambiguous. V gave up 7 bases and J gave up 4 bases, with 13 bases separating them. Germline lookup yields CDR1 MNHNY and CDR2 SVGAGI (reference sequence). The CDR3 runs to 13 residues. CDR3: CASNKDTSYGYTF. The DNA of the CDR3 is TGTGCCAGCAACAAAGACACCTCCTATGGCTACACCTTC.

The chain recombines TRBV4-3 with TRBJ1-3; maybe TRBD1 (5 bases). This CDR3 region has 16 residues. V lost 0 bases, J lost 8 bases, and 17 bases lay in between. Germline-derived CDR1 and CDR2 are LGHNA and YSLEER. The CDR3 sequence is CASSQDRLLAGHTIYF. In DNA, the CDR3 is TGCGCCAGCAGCCAAGATCGACTTTTAGCAGGGCACACCATATATTTT.

The DNA of the CDR3 is TGCGCCAGCAGCTTAAGCGGGGGGCAAGAGACCCAGTACTTC. This encodes CASSLSGGQETQYF. V and J are TRBV5-1 and TRBJ2-5, with 9 positions matching TRBD2. There are 14 residues in the CDR3. After removal of 2 bases from V and 2 bases from J, the junction contained 1 base not matched to a gene. The germline V gene has CDR1 SGHRS and CDR2 YFSETQ.

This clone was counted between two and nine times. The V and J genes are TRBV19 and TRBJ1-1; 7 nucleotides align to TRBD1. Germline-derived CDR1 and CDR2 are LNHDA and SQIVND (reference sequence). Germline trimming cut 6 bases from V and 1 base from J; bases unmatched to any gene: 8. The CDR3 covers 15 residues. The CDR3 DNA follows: TGTGCCAGTAGGACCCTGACAGGGCCGAACACTGAAGCTTTCTTT. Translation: CASRTLTGPNTEAFF.

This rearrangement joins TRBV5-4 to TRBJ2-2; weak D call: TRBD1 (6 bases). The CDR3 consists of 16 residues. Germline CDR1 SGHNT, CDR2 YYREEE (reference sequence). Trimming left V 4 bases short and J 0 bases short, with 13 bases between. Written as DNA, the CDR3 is TGTGCCAGCAGCAAAGGGACAATAACGAACACCGGGGAGCTGTTTTTT. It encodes CASSKGTITNTGELFF.

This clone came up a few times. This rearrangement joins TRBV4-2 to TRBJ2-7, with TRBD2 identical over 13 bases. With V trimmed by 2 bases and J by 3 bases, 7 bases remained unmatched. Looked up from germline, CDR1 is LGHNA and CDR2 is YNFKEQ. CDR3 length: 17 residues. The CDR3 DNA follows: TGTGCCAGCAGCCAACCCACTAGCGGGAGGGAATACTACGAGCAGTACTTC. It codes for CASSQPTSGREYYEQYF.

The CDR3 DNA follows: TGTGCCAGCAGCTTAGCTTTAATGACTAGCGGGCGCACAGATACGCAGTATTTT. Its translation: CASSLALMTSGRTDTQYF. The chain links TRBV7-9 to TRBJ2-3; 10 nucleotides match TRBD2. Germline trimming cut 0 bases from V and 1 base from J; bases unmatched to any gene: 7. This CDR3 contains 18 residues. Germline values: CDR1 SEHNR, CDR2 FQNEAQ (reference sequence).

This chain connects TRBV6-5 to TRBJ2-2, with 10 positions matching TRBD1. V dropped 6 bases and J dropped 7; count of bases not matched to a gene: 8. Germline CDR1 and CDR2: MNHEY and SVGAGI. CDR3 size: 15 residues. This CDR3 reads CASRAGTGVGGELFF. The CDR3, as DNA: TGTGCCAGCAGAGCCGGGACAGGGGTAGGCGGGGAGCTGTTTTTT.

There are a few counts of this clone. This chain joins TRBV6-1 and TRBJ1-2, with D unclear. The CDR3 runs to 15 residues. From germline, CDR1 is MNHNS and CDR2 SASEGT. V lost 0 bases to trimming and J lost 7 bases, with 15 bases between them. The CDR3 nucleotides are TGTGCCAGCAGTGAAGCCCCGGAGGCAGGCCCTGGCTACACCTTC. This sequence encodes CASSEAPEAGPGYTF.

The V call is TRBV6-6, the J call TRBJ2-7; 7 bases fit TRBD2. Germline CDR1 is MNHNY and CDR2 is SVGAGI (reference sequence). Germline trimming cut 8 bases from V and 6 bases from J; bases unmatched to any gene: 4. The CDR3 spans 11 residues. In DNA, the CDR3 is TGTGCCAGCGGGGGGGACGGCGAGCAGTACTTC. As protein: CASGGDGEQYF.

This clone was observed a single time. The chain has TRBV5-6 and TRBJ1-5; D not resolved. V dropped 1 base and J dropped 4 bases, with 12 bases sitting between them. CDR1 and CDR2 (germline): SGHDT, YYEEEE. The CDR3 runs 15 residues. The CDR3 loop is CASSLYGLRNQPQHF. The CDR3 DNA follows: TGTGCCAGCAGCTTGTACGGACTTCGGAATCAGCCCCAGCATTTT.

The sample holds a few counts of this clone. The CDR3 region has the DNA TGTGCCAGCAGTCACCGACAGGGCGGCTCGGGGGGCTACACCTTC. This encodes CASSHRQGGSGGYTF. V and J are TRBV6-4 and TRBJ1-2, with 7 bases fitting TRBD1. The CDR3 totals 15 residues. Unmatched junction bases numbered 14, after V lost 5 bases and J lost 8 bases. The V gene's germline CDR1 is MRHNA and CDR2 SNTAGT.

Here the CDR3 reads CASSFGGGGNQPQHF. In DNA, the CDR3 is TGTGCCAGCAGTTTCGGCGGGGGCGGGAATCAGCCCCAGCATTTT. This sequence joins TRBV27 and TRBJ1-5; maybe TRBD1 (6 bases). This CDR3 has 15 amino acids. Germline V gene lookup returns CDR1 MNHEY and CDR2 SMNVEV (reference sequence). V lost 3 bases and J lost 4, with 13 bases in between.

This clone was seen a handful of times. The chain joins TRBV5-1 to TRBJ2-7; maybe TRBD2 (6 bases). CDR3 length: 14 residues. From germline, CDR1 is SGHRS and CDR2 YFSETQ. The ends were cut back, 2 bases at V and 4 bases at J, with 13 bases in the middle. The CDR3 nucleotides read TGCGCCAGCAGCTTCGGGGGACTGGTTTACGAGCAGTACTTC. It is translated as CASSFGGLVYEQYF.

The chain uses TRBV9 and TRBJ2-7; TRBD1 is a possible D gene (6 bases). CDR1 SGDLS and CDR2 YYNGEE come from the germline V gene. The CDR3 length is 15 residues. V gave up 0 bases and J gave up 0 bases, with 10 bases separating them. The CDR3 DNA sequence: TGTGCCAGCAGCGTAGCTCCGGACAGCTCCTACGAGCAGTACTTC. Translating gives CASSVAPDSSYEQYF. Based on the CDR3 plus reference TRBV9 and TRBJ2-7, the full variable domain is DSGVTQTPKHLITATGQRVTLRCSPRSGDLSVYWYQQSLDQGLQFLIQYYNGEERAKGNILERFSAQQFPDLHSELNLSSLELGDSALYFCASSVAPDSSYEQYFGPGTRLTVT.

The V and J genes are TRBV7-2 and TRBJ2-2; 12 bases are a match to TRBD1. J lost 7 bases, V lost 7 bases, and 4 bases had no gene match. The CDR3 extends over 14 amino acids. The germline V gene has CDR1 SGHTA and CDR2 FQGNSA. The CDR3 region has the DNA TGTGCCAGCACGGGACAGGGGGCTGGCGGGGAGCTGTTTTTT. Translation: CASTGQGAGGELFF.

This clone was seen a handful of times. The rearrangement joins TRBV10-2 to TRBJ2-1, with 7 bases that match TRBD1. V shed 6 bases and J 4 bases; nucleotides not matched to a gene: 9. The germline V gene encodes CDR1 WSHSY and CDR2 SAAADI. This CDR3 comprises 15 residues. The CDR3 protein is CASSEGTGAYNEQFF. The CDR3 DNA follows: TGCGCCAGCAGCGAGGGAACAGGGGCGTACAATGAGCAGTTCTTC.